Listed below are T cell receptor beta chains from one sample, sequenced in a study of control samples from healthy donors and cancer patients. Assay: immunoSEQ multiplex PCR; the TCRdb copy retains only in-frame clones and omits some. The repertoire holds 150,000 to 200,000 clones, with about 90% as singletons. Sequencing was performed on blood. The receptors come from a young man in good health. Each CDR3 is given with its conserved first and last residue. A D gene is named only where the DNA matches it firmly. The size of a clone is reported for some rows only, either as once, few or many, or as a class for expanded clones.

cdr3_aa: CASTFTGTRSYEQYF
cdr3_nt: TGTGCCAGCACGTTTACCGGGACAAGATCCTACGAGCAGTACTTC
v_call: TRBV28
clone_size: NA
j_call: TRBJ2-7
d_call: NA

cdr3_aa: CASSQVAREETQYF
cdr3_nt: TGCGCCAGCAGCCAAGTGGCCAGGGAAGAGACCCAGTACTTC
v_call: TRBV4-3
clone_size: NA
j_call: TRBJ2-5
d_call: NA

cdr3_aa: CASSRYGNDEQFF
cdr3_nt: TGCGCCAGCAGCCGTTATGGTAACGATGAGCAGTTCTTC
v_call: TRBV5-1
clone_size: NA
j_call: TRBJ2-1
d_call: NA

cdr3_aa: CSAPTRTALHF
cdr3_nt: TGCAGTGCTCCGACCAGGACAGCACTCCACTTT
v_call: TRBV20-1
clone_size: NA
j_call: TRBJ1-6
d_call: NA

cdr3_aa: CASSPGPEQFF
cdr3_nt: TGTGCCAGTAGTCCGGGACCAGAGCAGTTCTTC
v_call: TRBV19
clone_size: NA
j_call: TRBJ2-1
d_call: NA

cdr3_aa: CASSPGTQETQYF
cdr3_nt: TGTGCCAGCTCACCAGGGACGCAGGAGACCCAGTACTTC
v_call: TRBV18
clone_size: NA
j_call: TRBJ2-5
d_call: NA

cdr3_aa: CASSPGQGTSPLHF
cdr3_nt: TGCGCCAGCAGCCCGGGACAGGGGACCTCACCCCTCCACTTT
v_call: TRBV5-1
clone_size: NA
j_call: TRBJ1-6
d_call: TRBD1

cdr3_aa: CASSANPTGSEQYF
cdr3_nt: TGTGCCAGCAGCGCCAATCCGACAGGGTCCGAGCAGTACTTC
v_call: TRBV9
clone_size: NA
j_call: TRBJ2-7
d_call: TRBD1

cdr3_aa: CASSYLSEAQYF
cdr3_nt: TGTGCCAGCAGTTACCTCTCGGAGGCCCAGTACTTC
v_call: TRBV6-2/TRBV6-3
clone_size: once
j_call: TRBJ2-5
d_call: NA

cdr3_aa: CASSYSISQYRVEQFF
cdr3_nt: TGTGCCAGCAGTTACTCGATCTCCCAATACAGGGTTGAGCAGTTCTTC
v_call: TRBV6-2/TRBV6-3
clone_size: NA
j_call: TRBJ2-1
d_call: NA

cdr3_aa: CASSQGARDTEAFF
cdr3_nt: TGTGCCAGCAGCCAAGGAGCGAGGGACACTGAAGCTTTCTTT
v_call: TRBV3-1/TRBV3-2
clone_size: once
j_call: TRBJ1-1
d_call: NA

cdr3_aa: CASSLFGSSPLHF
cdr3_nt: TGTGCCAGCAGTTTATTTGGATCATCACCCCTCCACTTT
v_call: TRBV27
clone_size: NA
j_call: TRBJ1-6
d_call: NA

cdr3_aa: CASSLIGQNTGELFF
cdr3_nt: TGTGCCAGCAGTTTAATCGGTCAGAACACCGGGGAGCTGTTTTTT
v_call: TRBV27
clone_size: NA
j_call: TRBJ2-2
d_call: NA

cdr3_aa: CASSLTLQRGGNYNEQFF
cdr3_nt: TGTGCCAGTAGCCTGACCCTCCAGCGGGGGGGAAATTACAATGAGCAGTTCTTC
v_call: TRBV19
clone_size: NA
j_call: TRBJ2-1
d_call: TRBD2

cdr3_aa: CASVGSGANVLTF
cdr3_nt: TGTGCCAGCGTGGGCTCTGGGGCCAACGTCCTGACTTTC
v_call: TRBV5-4
clone_size: NA
j_call: TRBJ2-6
d_call: NA

cdr3_aa: CASSLTSGGPDEQYF
cdr3_nt: TGCGCCAGCAGCCTGACTAGCGGGGGGCCCGACGAGCAGTACTTC
v_call: TRBV4-1
clone_size: NA
j_call: TRBJ2-7
d_call: TRBD2

cdr3_aa: CASSTHGDTQYF
cdr3_nt: TGTGCCAGCAGCACGCACGGGGATACGCAGTATTTT
v_call: TRBV6-5
clone_size: NA
j_call: TRBJ2-3
d_call: NA

cdr3_aa: CASSLEGGNTGELFF
cdr3_nt: TGCGCCAGCAGCTTAGAAGGGGGGAACACCGGGGAGCTGTTTTTT
v_call: TRBV5-1
clone_size: NA
j_call: TRBJ2-2
d_call: NA

cdr3_aa: CATSSRGQETQYF
cdr3_nt: TGCGCCACCAGTAGTCGGGGGCAGGAGACCCAGTACTTC
v_call: TRBV24-1
clone_size: NA
j_call: TRBJ2-5
d_call: NA

cdr3_aa: CASSYQTMNTEAFF
cdr3_nt: TGTGCCAGCAGTTACCAGACCATGAACACTGAAGCTTTCTTT
v_call: TRBV6-5
clone_size: NA
j_call: TRBJ1-1
d_call: NA

cdr3_aa: CSARAGGGTQYF
cdr3_nt: TGCAGTGCTCGTGCAGGGGGTGGGACGCAGTATTTT
v_call: TRBV20-1
clone_size: NA
j_call: TRBJ2-3
d_call: TRBD1

cdr3_aa: CASSPRGAQYF
cdr3_nt: TGTGCCAGCAGCCCACGAGGTGCGCAGTATTTT
v_call: TRBV3-1/TRBV3-2
clone_size: NA
j_call: TRBJ2-3
d_call: NA